The 23 T cell receptor beta chains below were found in one sample sequenced in a study of T cells in localized non-small cell lung cancer. TCRdb's table, derived via immunoSEQ multiplex PCR, lists solely in-frame clones and lacks some. Here the sample spans about 20,000 clones, about 87% being singletons. The specimen was peripheral blood, collected before any cancer treatment. The receptors shown here come from an older male donor with stage I squamous cell lung carcinoma.

The gene calls are TRBV7-2 and TRBJ1-5; D may be TRBD1 (5 bases). Germline CDR1 reads SGHTA; CDR2 reads FQGNSA. Trimming cost V 1 base and J 6 bases, with 16 bases left between them. The CDR3 is 16 amino acids. Here the CDR3 reads CASSLGSGGTGQPQHF. CDR3 sequence (DNA): TGTGCCAGCAGCTTAGGAAGTGGAGGGACTGGTCAGCCCCAGCATTTT.

This chain connects TRBV4-1 to TRBJ1-2, with D possibly TRBD1 on 5 matching bases. In germline, CDR1 is MGHRA, CDR2 YSYEKL. CDR3 length equals 15 residues. V was clipped by 3 bases and J by 5 bases, with 16 bases between them. This chain's CDR3 is CASSQPGRAIYGYTF. The CDR3 bases are TGCGCCAGCAGCCAGCCGGGCAGGGCCATATATGGCTACACCTTC.

V usage is TRBV18 and J usage is TRBJ2-3; no firm D call. From germline, CDR1 is KGHSH and CDR2 LQKENI. V gave up 3 bases and J gave up 0 bases, with 4 bases separating them. This CDR3 spans 13 amino acids. The CDR3: CASSPGSTDTQYF. In nucleotides, the CDR3 is TGTGCCAGCTCACCCGGCAGCACAGATACGCAGTATTTT.

The chain couples TRBV19 to TRBJ1-2; TRBD1 is a possible D gene (5 bases). The CDR3 contains 13 residues. The V and J ends lost 10 bases and 0 bases respectively, with 12 bases between them. The germline gives CDR1 LNHDA, CDR2 SQIVND (reference sequence). The CDR3 region is CATERQSNYGYTF. As DNA, the CDR3 is TGTGCCACCGAGAGACAGTCTAACTATGGCTACACCTTC.

The V gene is TRBV7-9, the J gene TRBJ1-1; 12 bases match TRBD1. The length of the CDR3 is 16 residues. After removal of 4 bases from V and 5 bases from J, the junction contained 8 bases not matched to a gene. The germline CDR1 and CDR2 sequences are SEHNR and FQNEAQ (reference sequence). The CDR3 DNA reads TGTGCCAGCAGCTCGGGACAGGGGGCGTTAGAAACTGAAGCTTTCTTT. As protein: CASSSGQGALETEAFF.

The genes are TRBV19 and TRBJ1-2; TRBD1 aligns across 10 bases. V gave up 5 bases and J gave up 5 bases; unmatched junction bases: 2. CDR3 length equals 13 residues. CDR1 and CDR2 (germline): LNHDA, SQIVND (reference sequence). The chain's CDR3 is CASSGQGVYGYTF. In nucleotides, the CDR3 is TGTGCCAGTAGTGGACAGGGGGTTTATGGCTACACCTTC.

This clone has just a few counts. The genes are TRBV19 and TRBJ1-1; the D gene is possibly TRBD1 (5 bases). The CDR3 is made up of 15 amino acids. Germline V lookup: CDR1 LNHDA, CDR2 SQIVND (reference sequence). Trimming left V 0 bases short and J 5 bases short, with 13 bases between. Written as DNA, the CDR3 is TGTGCCAGTAGTATAGATGGGGGGATAGGGACTGAAGCTTTCTTT. Protein sequence: CASSIDGGIGTEAFF.

The chain links TRBV5-1 to TRBJ2-6; possible D gene TRBD1, 6 bases. The CDR3 consists of 14 residues. Trimming took off 4 bases at V and 7 bases at J, with 12 bases between the two ends. The germline gives CDR1 SGHRS, CDR2 YFSETQ. The CDR3 DNA follows: TGCGCCAGCAGCCCTCGACAGGATGCCAACGTCCTGACTTTC. Protein product: CASSPRQDANVLTF.

V is TRBV19 and J is TRBJ1-2, with D uncertain. Germline V gene data show CDR1 as LNHDA and CDR2 as SQIVND (reference sequence). With 1 base removed from V and 5 bases from J, the gap between germline ends came to 5 bases. The CDR3 consists of 12 residues. In DNA form, the CDR3 reads TGTGCCAGTAGTATAGGTGATTATGGCTACACCTTC. Protein: CASSIGDYGYTF.

The table lists this clone with a count of one. This rearrangement joins TRBV5-1 to TRBJ2-7, with a possible D match to TRBD2 (5 bases). The V end lost 6 bases, the J end lost 3 bases, and 19 bases lay between the germline ends. Per germline, CDR1 SGHRS and CDR2 YFSETQ. There are 15 residues in the CDR3. The CDR3 DNA is TGCGCCAGCACCTTCAGGTCCGGGGAGTACTACGAGCAGTACTTC. Translation: CASTFRSGEYYEQYF.

The chain is built from TRBV30 and TRBJ2-2; D remains unclear. The ends were cut back, 2 bases at V and 4 bases at J, with 8 bases in the middle. This CDR3 is built from 13 residues. Germline V gene lookup returns CDR1 GTSNPN and CDR2 SVGIG (reference sequence). The CDR3 nucleotides read TGTGCCTGGAGTCCCCTTGGCACCGGGGAGCTGTTTTTT. Its protein is CAWSPLGTGELFF.

The rearrangement links TRBV2 to TRBJ2-1; 9 bases match TRBD1. Germline CDR1 reads SNHLY; CDR2 reads FYNNEI. The ends lost 5 bases at V and 4 bases at J; junction bases unmatched: 6. The CDR3 consists of 15 residues. The CDR3 protein is CASSRLQGAYNEQFF. As DNA, the CDR3 is TGTGCCAGCAGTCGATTACAGGGGGCGTACAATGAGCAGTTCTTC.

The rearrangement joins TRBV19 to TRBJ2-2, with no clear D. V gave up 5 bases and J gave up 6 bases, with 10 bases separating them. Germline V lookup: CDR1 LNHDA, CDR2 SQIVND (reference sequence). The CDR3 is made up of 13 amino acids. The CDR3 DNA sequence: TGTGCCAGTAGTCCTCGCGTAGCCGGGGAGCTGTTTTTT. Translated, it gives CASSPRVAGELFF.

The rearrangement uses TRBV6-5 and TRBJ1-2; no firm D call. V was shortened by 0 bases and J by 8 bases, with 16 bases between the two germline ends. CDR1 and CDR2 from the germline V gene are MNHEY and SVGAGI. The CDR3 is 15 amino acids. The CDR3 loop reads CASSYSIVGPRGYTF. CDR3 nucleotide sequence: TGTGCCAGCAGTTACTCGATCGTGGGTCCCCGAGGCTACACCTTC.

The rearrangement links TRBV6-5 to TRBJ1-2; D not certain. V lost 7 bases to trimming and J lost 0 bases, with 12 bases between them. This CDR3 spans 14 amino acids. CDR1 MNHEY and CDR2 SVGAGI come from the germline V gene. The CDR3 protein is CASKSGNSNYGYTF. The CDR3 DNA follows: TGTGCCAGCAAGTCGGGCAACTCTAACTATGGCTACACCTTC.

The count of this clone is one. The chain links TRBV15 to TRBJ1-1; the D is unclear. V dropped 5 bases and J dropped 1 base, with 8 bases sitting between them. Germline lookup yields CDR1 LNHNV and CDR2 YYDKDF (reference sequence). The CDR3 consists of 13 residues. As DNA, the CDR3 is TGTGCCACCAGCCAGAGAGGGAACACTGAAGCTTTCTTT. It yields the protein CATSQRGNTEAFF.

V is TRBV18 and J is TRBJ1-5, with D hard to call. CDR1 is KGHSH, CDR2 LQKENI, per germline. The CDR3 spans 15 residues. The V end lost 2 bases, the J end lost 1 base, and 9 bases lay between the germline ends. The chain's CDR3 is CASSPKGGSNQPQHF. The CDR3 DNA reads as TGTGCCAGCTCACCAAAGGGTGGGAGCAATCAGCCCCAGCATTTT.

The count of this clone is one. The gene calls are TRBV4-1 and TRBJ2-1; D not resolved. Germline V gene lookup returns CDR1 MGHRA and CDR2 YSYEKL. Deletions cut 3 bases from V and 2 bases from J, with 11 bases between. The CDR3 runs 15 residues. The CDR3 region is CASSQQRYPYNEQFF. DNA of the CDR3: TGCGCCAGCAGCCAGCAGCGATACCCCTACAATGAGCAGTTCTTC.

The chain uses TRBV25-1 and TRBJ1-1, with D unresolved. The V gene lost 8 bases and the J gene lost 0 bases, with 7 bases spanning the gap. Germline CDR1 MGHDK, CDR2 SYGVNS. The CDR3 sequence is 12 residues long. DNA for the CDR3: TGTGCCAGCGGAGGGCTGAACACTGAAGCTTTCTTT. Amino acid sequence: CASGGLNTEAFF.

This chain joins TRBV30 and TRBJ1-2; perhaps TRBD1 as D (5 bases). CDR3 length: 13 amino acids. Germline assignment: CDR1 GTSNPN and CDR2 SVGIG (reference sequence). V was shortened by 3 bases and J by 2 bases, with 10 bases between the two germline ends. In nucleotides, the CDR3 is TGTGCCTGGAGCCAAGGGGCGAACTATGGCTACACCTTC. Its translation is CAWSQGANYGYTF. Based on the CDR3 plus reference TRBV30 and TRBJ1-2, the full variable domain is SQTIHQWPATLVQPVGSPLSLECTVEGTSNPNLYWYRQAAGRGLQLLFYSVGIGQISSEVPQNLSASRPQDRQFILSSKKLLLSDSGFYLCAWSQGANYGYTFGSGTRLTVV.

The rearrangement links TRBV7-9 to TRBJ2-5; TRBD1 matches at 7 bases. The CDR3 length is 14 residues. The germline V gene has CDR1 SEHNR and CDR2 FQNEAQ (reference sequence). Losses at the gene ends were 5 bases for V and 2 bases for J; bases not matched to a gene: 5. This CDR3 reads CASSPRTGQETQYF. Written as DNA, the CDR3 is TGTGCCAGCAGCCCTCGGACAGGACAAGAGACCCAGTACTTC.

The chain links TRBV6-1 to TRBJ2-5; D might be TRBD2 (6 bases). Germline V gene lookup returns CDR1 MNHNS and CDR2 SASEGT. This CDR3 contains 13 residues. V lost 9 bases and J 2 bases, leaving 13 bases between the germline ends. The CDR3 sequence is CASCGDWQETQYF. CDR3 in DNA: TGTGCCAGTTGTGGGGACTGGCAAGAGACCCAGTACTTC.

The rearrangement links TRBV7-6 to TRBJ2-5; 7 nucleotides line up with TRBD1. The length of the CDR3 is 13 residues. The V gene's germline CDR1 is SGHVS and CDR2 FNYEAQ. The V and J ends lost 6 bases and 3 bases, in that order; junction bases with no gene match: 4. This CDR3 is CASSPTGKETQYF. Written as DNA, the CDR3 is TGTGCCAGCAGTCCGACAGGGAAAGAGACCCAGTACTTC.